One and the same sample provided the 21 T cell receptor beta chains below, sequenced in a study of beta chain features in type 1 diabetes (dated by TCRdb to 2016 to 2018). Overall results and qualifications from the work: Type 1 diabetes patients showed a moderate but significant shortening of TCRB CDR3 length in all four CD4+ subsets.

The library was generated by the immunoSEQ multiplex PCR assay. The High Capacity cDNA Reverse Transcription Kit was used to reverse transcribe all of the isolated RNA, meaning that expressed TCRB transcripts were what got sequenced. TCRdb took this table from immuneACCESS and kept in-frame rearrangements with V and J called. Such tables lack part of the clones; where checked against another copy, unresolved V genes explain under half of the gap, and the rest is unexplained. For this sample there are 150,000 to 200,000 clones; almost 65% appear just once. About 0.091% of the sample is held by the ten biggest clonotypes. These receptors are not linked to any known antigen. Sequencing was carried out using naive CD4+ T cells from blood. In light of the paper, this sample's cell subset or site label describes: true naive CD4+ T cells. The source is a man aged 25-45 years with type 1 diabetes.

This clone was recorded only once. This rearrangement joins TRBV10-3 to TRBJ2-5, with D unclear. The V and J ends lost 10 bases and 3 bases respectively, with 9 bases between them. This CDR3 comprises 11 residues. Germline loops: CDR1 ENHRY, CDR2 SYGVKD. The CDR3 spells CATRLEETQYF. The DNA of the CDR3 is TGTGCCACCCGACTTGAAGAGACCCAGTACTTC.

This clone was observed a few times. The chain couples TRBV30 to TRBJ2-7; no clear D. V was cut by 1 base and J by 12 bases, with 13 bases left in between. The CDR3 is made up of 11 amino acids. Germline-derived CDR1 and CDR2 are GTSNPN and SVGIG (reference sequence). The CDR3 nucleotides read TGTGCCTGGAGTGCCCCGCTATCGCCGTACTTC. Amino acid sequence: CAWSAPLSPYF. The entire variable domain, with the rest obtained from reference TRBV30 and TRBJ2-7, is as follows: SQTIHQWPATLVQPVGSPLSLECTVEGTSNPNLYWYRQAAGRGLQLLFYSVGIGQISSEVPQNLSASRPQDRQFILSSKKLLLSDSGFYLCAWSAPLSPYFGPGTRLTVT.

In its sample, this clone was seen once. J is TRBJ1-5 and V is TRBV7-9, with D unclear. In germline, CDR1 is SEHNR, CDR2 FQNEAQ (reference sequence). V was shortened by 5 bases and J by 2 bases, with 16 bases between the two germline ends. The CDR3 has 16 amino acids. As DNA, the CDR3 is TGTGCCAGCAGCCCGGGGTTGATAGCCGGCAATCAGCCCCAGCATTTT. Its translation is CASSPGLIAGNQPQHF.

This rearrangement joins TRBV28 to TRBJ2-7; tentative D call: TRBD2 (6 bases). CDR3 length: 15 amino acids. The V and J ends lost 3 bases and 7 bases respectively, with 19 bases between them. The germline gives CDR1 MDHEN, CDR2 SYDVKM. CDR3 loop: CASSLGTEGGREQYF. The CDR3 region has the DNA TGTGCCAGCAGTTTGGGAACGGAAGGAGGGCGGGAGCAGTACTTC.

This clone is a singleton in its sample. This chain links TRBV19 with TRBJ2-3; no clear D gene. V dropped 5 bases and J dropped 1 base, with 7 bases sitting between them. CDR1 is LNHDA and CDR2 is SQIVND in the germline V gene (reference sequence). The CDR3 extends over 13 amino acids. Here the CDR3 reads CASSEGRTDTQYF. CDR3 sequence (DNA): TGTGCCAGTAGTGAAGGGCGCACAGATACGCAGTATTTT. The whole variable domain, filled in from reference TRBV19 and TRBJ2-3, reads DGGITQSPKYLFRKEGQNVTLSCEQNLNHDAMYWYRQDPGQGLRLIYYSQIVNDFQKGDIAEGYSVSREKKESFPLTVTSAQKNPTAFYLCASSEGRTDTQYFGPGTRLTVL.

The chain carries TRBV4-1 and TRBJ2-1; TRBD1 matches at 10 bases. CDR1 is MGHRA and CDR2 is YSYEKL in the germline V gene. The CDR3 is 15 amino acids. The junction had 6 bases not matched to a gene; V was cut back by 1 base and J by 9 bases. CDR3 sequence reads: CASSQGDRGPSEQFF. CDR3 DNA: TGCGCCAGCAGCCAAGGGGACAGGGGCCCAAGTGAGCAGTTCTTC.

In this sample, this clone turned up a few times. The rearrangement uses TRBV30 and TRBJ2-3; D is unresolved. Trimming took 2 bases from V and 8 from J, leaving 5 bases between them. The CDR3 loop spans 10 amino acids. Per the germline V gene, CDR1 is GTSNPN and CDR2 is SVGIG (reference sequence). CDR3 bases: TGTGCCTGGAGTCATGGTACGCAGTATTTT. As protein: CAWSHGTQYF.

The V gene is TRBV30, the J gene TRBJ1-2, with D possibly TRBD1 on 5 matching bases. The germline V gene encodes CDR1 GTSNPN and CDR2 SVGIG (reference sequence). The CDR3 consists of 12 residues. V lost 3 bases, J lost 6 bases, and 11 bases lay in between. The CDR3 DNA is TGTGCCTGGAGACCCCGGGGGAATGGCTACACCTTC. Translated: CAWRPRGNGYTF.

This chain connects TRBV20-1 to TRBJ1-1, with no clear D. The CDR3 sequence is 11 residues long. Germline CDR1 and CDR2: DFQATT and SNEGSKA (reference sequence). V was trimmed by 3 bases and J by 5 bases, leaving 7 bases between them. CDR3 region: CSASGWTEAFF. CDR3 bases: TGCAGTGCTAGTGGGTGGACTGAAGCTTTCTTT.

The rearrangement uses TRBV2 and TRBJ2-7; D unclear. CDR1 is SNHLY and CDR2 is FYNNEI in the germline V gene. The V end lost 6 bases, the J end lost 3 bases, and 12 bases lay between the germline ends. This CDR3 spans 13 amino acids. The DNA for the CDR3 is TGTGCCAGCAGCGCTTGGTCTGGCTACGAGCAGTACTTC. This translates into CASSAWSGYEQYF.

Points on this clone: The sample carries other DNA sequences with the same CDR3. The V gene is TRBV7-2, the J gene TRBJ2-3; D unresolved. CDR1 and CDR2 (germline): SGHTA, FQGNSA. The ends were cut back, 6 bases at V and 2 bases at J, with 6 bases in the middle. The CDR3 consists of 12 residues. CDR3 in amino acids: CASSPYTDTQYF. The CDR3 DNA reads as TGTGCCAGCAGTCCCTACACAGATACGCAGTATTTT.

V usage is TRBV2 and J usage is TRBJ1-6, with D tentatively TRBD1 (5 bases). Germline CDR1 and CDR2: SNHLY and FYNNEI. The CDR3 has 13 amino acids. Trimming took 6 bases from V and 9 from J, leaving 12 bases between them. CDR3 DNA sequence: TGTGCCAGCAGGGGAGGGGTAGTTTCACCCCTCCACTTT. Translated: CASRGGVVSPLHF.

J is TRBJ1-5 and V is TRBV7-2; D not resolved. V lost 3 bases and J lost 1, with 10 bases in between. This CDR3 contains 15 residues. Germline loops: CDR1 SGHTA, CDR2 FQGNSA. The CDR3 nucleotides are TGTGCCAGCAGCTTCAAATCCGAGAGCAATCAGCCCCAGCATTTT. Protein product: CASSFKSESNQPQHF.

The CDR3 region has the DNA TGTGCCAGCAAATTGGGTGCAACTAATGAAAAACTGTTTTTT. It translates to CASKLGATNEKLFF. The chain combines TRBV7-2 with TRBJ1-4; D not resolved. Trimming removed 7 bases from V and 0 bases from J, with 9 bases in between. The CDR3 contains 14 residues. From germline, CDR1 is SGHTA and CDR2 FQGNSA.

The gene calls are TRBV6-5 and TRBJ2-1; 7 positions match TRBD2. In germline, CDR1 is MNHEY, CDR2 SVGAGI. The CDR3 has 13 residues. V was pared by 6 bases and J by 4 bases, with 3 bases of the junction left unmatched. The CDR3 region has the DNA TGTGCCAGCAGACCGGGACTATACAATGAGCAGTTCTTC. Protein sequence: CASRPGLYNEQFF.

V is TRBV10-3 and J is TRBJ1-6; perhaps TRBD1 as D (5 bases). V dropped 6 bases and J dropped 10 bases, with 16 bases sitting between them. Looked up from germline, CDR1 is ENHRY and CDR2 is SYGVKD. This CDR3 contains 14 residues. CDR3 DNA: TGTGCCATCAGAGCGGAAGGGGTAGGCTCACCCCTCCACTTT. Protein product: CAIRAEGVGSPLHF.

This clone was seen more than once but under ten times. The V and J genes are TRBV29-1 and TRBJ2-5; D unclear. V was trimmed by 2 bases and J by 5 bases, leaving 15 bases between them. Germline lookup yields CDR1 SQVTM and CDR2 ANQGSEA. The CDR3 has 14 amino acids. CDR3 sequence reads: CSVENPARLETQYF. CDR3 in DNA: TGCAGCGTTGAAAACCCCGCACGTTTGGAGACCCAGTACTTC. Full variable domain (rest looked up from reference TRBV29-1 and TRBJ2-5): SAVISQKPSRDICQRGTSLTIQCQVDSQVTMMFWYRQQPGQSLTLIATANQGSEATYESGFVIDKFPISRPNLTFSTLTVSNMSPEDSSIYLCSVENPARLETQYFGPGTRLLVL.

This clone has more than one count but fewer than ten. The chain links TRBV29-1 to TRBJ1-5; 11 positions agree with TRBD1. The CDR3 covers 16 residues. V trimming: 5 bases; J trimming: 6 bases; junction bases outside the gene matches: 12. Germline V gene lookup returns CDR1 SQVTM and CDR2 ANQGSEA. The CDR3 sequence: CSVRISGTGGGQPQHF. CDR3 DNA: TGCAGCGTTAGGATCTCCGGGACAGGGGGAGGTCAGCCCCAGCATTTT.

The chain is built from TRBV9 and TRBJ2-1, with D unclear. Germline V gene data show CDR1 as SGDLS and CDR2 as YYNGEE. The CDR3 sequence is 15 residues long. The V and J ends lost 0 bases and 6 bases respectively, with 13 bases between them. This chain's CDR3 is CASSVATRGLNEQFF. In DNA, the CDR3 is TGTGCCAGCAGCGTAGCTACCCGTGGGCTCAATGAGCAGTTCTTC.

J is TRBJ1-2 and V is TRBV29-1; TRBD1 agrees at 9 bases. J lost 7 bases, V lost 2 bases, and 8 bases had no gene match. The CDR3 is 14 residues long. Germline CDR1 and CDR2: SQVTM and ANQGSEA. DNA for the CDR3: TGCAGCGTTGAAACCCCACAGGGGGCCCCTGGCTACACCTTC. The encoded protein is CSVETPQGAPGYTF.

CDR3 sequence reads: CASSQDPKGTGETQYF. The CDR3 region has the DNA TGCGCCAGCAGCCAGGACCCTAAAGGGACAGGAGAGACCCAGTACTTC. The chain carries TRBV4-1 and TRBJ2-5, with 8 nucleotides matching TRBD1. The CDR3 sequence is 16 residues long. Germline V gives CDR1 MGHRA, CDR2 YSYEKL. Losses at the gene ends were 3 bases for V and 4 bases for J; bases not matched to a gene: 10.